This passage covers 13 T cell receptor beta chains from one sample sequenced in a study of tumor and adjacent non-tumor tissue in lung cancer (dated by TCRdb to between 2017 and 2018). Libraries were constructed by multiplex PCR. Sequencing was carried out with an Illumina HiSeq 2500. TCRbeta libraries were constructed through three rounds of nested PCR with primers (Table S4) according to protocols adapted from ARM-PCR. TCRdb reanalyzed the raw reads on its own, using fastp at Q25 for trimming and MiXCR for clone calling, and kept in-frame beta chains. Every distinct CDR3 protein forms one entry, paired with its most common genes and DNA. Present in this sample are 95,000 to 150,000 distinct CDR3 sequences, roughly 64% of which were seen just once. The ten largest clones add up to roughly 12% of the sample. RNA was extracted from bulk unsorted tissue and checked for quality with a NanoDrop ND-1000 and an Agilent 2100.

The sample taken for sequencing was lung tumor tissue. The receptors shown here come from a man aged 25 to 45 with non-small cell lung cancer.

The chain uses TRBV6-5 and TRBJ1-5; D might be TRBD1 (5 bases). Trimming left V 6 bases short and J 3 bases short, with 15 bases between. Per germline, CDR1 MNHEY and CDR2 SVGAGI. The CDR3 spans 15 residues. Here the CDR3 DNA reads TGTGCCAGCAGAGTAAGGGGATACAACAATCAGCCCCAGCATTTT. Encoded protein: CASRVRGYNNQPQHF.

J is TRBJ1-3 and V is TRBV5-4; no clear D. V was pared by 0 bases and J by 4 bases, with 8 bases between. CDR3 length: 14 amino acids. Looked up from germline, CDR1 is SGHNT and CDR2 is YYREEE (reference sequence). CDR3 coding DNA: TGTGCCAGCAGCTTGGCTAGGTCCGGAAACACCATATATTTT. Translated, it gives CASSLARSGNTIYF.

The chain is built from TRBV20-1 and TRBJ2-5; D not certain. From germline, CDR1 is DFQATT and CDR2 SNEGSKA (reference sequence). CDR3 length: 13 amino acids. Trimming pared 7 bases from V and 1 base from J, leaving 13 bases between. The CDR3 region has the DNA TGCAGTGTTAGTGAGACTGTCCAAGAGACCCAGTACTTC. Its translation is CSVSETVQETQYF.

Concerning this clonotype itself: One end of the junction varies from germline; a read error may be responsible. The chain is built from TRBV4-1 and TRBJ1-6; D gene uncertain. CDR3 length: 14 amino acids. Germline lookup yields CDR1 MGHRA and CDR2 YSYEKL. The CDR3 DNA reads as TGCGCCAGCAGTCAAGTTCCATGGATTTCACCCCTCCACTTT. Its protein product is CASSQVPWISPLHF.

As for this clonotype: A much larger clone differs from this one at a single base, so this may be a read error. V usage is TRBV20-1 and J usage is TRBJ1-2; TRBD1 aligns across 7 bases. With V trimmed by 4 bases and J by 7 bases, 6 bases remained unmatched. The CDR3 is 12 amino acids. Germline CDR1 and CDR2: DFQATT and SNEGSKA (reference sequence). In DNA form, the CDR3 reads TGCAGTGCTAAAGAAGGGACAGTTGGCTACACCTTC. Translating gives CSAKEGTVGYTF.

Regarding this clonotype: A much more abundant neighbour one base away suggests this may be a read error. This rearrangement joins TRBV20-1 to TRBJ1-1, with a possible D match to TRBD1 (5 bases). Germline V lookup: CDR1 DFQATT, CDR2 SNEGSKA (reference sequence). The CDR3 totals 13 residues. V was cut by 3 bases and J by 7 bases, with 15 bases left in between. CDR3 bases: TGCAGTGCTAGTCCATCGGTGGGGGGTGAAGCTTTCTTT. Translation: CSASPSVGGEAFF.

The chain combines TRBV20-1 with TRBJ2-3; a possible D gene is TRBD2 (6 bases). Germline V gives CDR1 DFQATT, CDR2 SNEGSKA (reference sequence). This CDR3 has 15 residues. Here the CDR3 reads CCVRVASRRENTQYF. The CDR3 DNA follows: TGCTGTGTTAGAGTGGCAAGCAGGAGGGAAAATACGCAGTATTTT.

Points on this clonotype: This CDR3 is missing its conserved last phenylalanine or tryptophan, likely due to a read error. The CDR3 sequence is CSASKIDNEKLFL. The DNA for the CDR3 is TGCAGTGCTAGTAAGATTGATAATGAAAAACTGTTTCTT. The chain links TRBV20-1 to TRBJ1-4; D remains ambiguous. The CDR3 covers 13 residues. The germline CDR1 and CDR2 sequences are DFQATT and SNEGSKA (reference sequence). V shed 3 bases and J shed 4 bases, with 9 bases lying between them.

On this clonotype itself: A junction boundary mismatches the germline segment, possibly from a read error. The V gene is TRBV6-5, the J gene TRBJ1-1; weak D call: TRBD1 (5 bases). The CDR3 length is 16 residues. From germline, CDR1 is MNHEY and CDR2 SVGAGI. In nucleotides, the CDR3 is TGTGCCCGCAGTTACGATGGGGGGTGGCGGAACACTGAAGCTTTCTTT. Translating it yields CARSYDGGWRNTEAFF.

This clonotype was counted once. One junction end disagrees with the germline gene, perhaps due to a read error. The CDR3 DNA follows: TGTGCCACCAGTCAGACTAGCGGCGCCTACGAGCAGTACTTC. Protein product: CATSQTSGAYEQYF. The chain couples TRBV12-3 or TRBV12-4 to TRBJ2-7; TRBD2 matches at 9 bases. The CDR3 is 14 amino acids.

There are many counts of this clonotype. The chain links TRBV20-1 to TRBJ2-7, with TRBD2 matching 8 bases. In germline, CDR1 is DFQATT, CDR2 SNEGSKA (reference sequence). V lost 0 bases to trimming and J lost 6 bases; unmatched junction nucleotides: 16. The CDR3 runs 17 residues. The CDR3 loop reads CSARDRQGGGRFREQYF. The DNA of the CDR3 is TGCAGTGCTAGAGATAGACAAGGAGGCGGGAGGTTTCGCGAGCAGTACTTC.

For this clonotype: This clone may be a read error of a much larger clone one base away. This sequence joins TRBV12-3 or TRBV12-4 and TRBJ2-3; D tentatively reads TRBD1 or TRBD2 (5 bases each). The ends were cut back, 3 bases at V and 0 bases at J, with 10 bases in the middle. The CDR3 has 15 amino acids. The CDR3 sequence is CASSLMGDSTDTQYF. CDR3 sequence (DNA): TGTGCCAGCAGTTTGATGGGGGATAGCACAGATACGCAGTATTTT.

On this clonotype: The junction differs from germline at one of its ends, possibly a read error. J is TRBJ2-1 and V is TRBV11-2, with D perhaps TRBD2 (6 bases). The length of the CDR3 is 16 residues. CDR1 is SGHAT, CDR2 FQNNGV, per germline. This CDR3 is CATSLYASASYNELLF. CDR3 bases: TGTGCCACCAGCTTATATGCTAGCGCGTCCTACAATGAGCTGCTATTC.